The clone carrying this TCR beta chain came up many times. Its target is not known. These data belong to a study of T-cell reconstitution after alpha-beta-depleted transplantation in children. This CDR3 has 14 amino acids. Germline CDR1 and CDR2: KGHSH and LQKENI. V was trimmed by 2 bases and J by 1 base, leaving 8 bases between them. Findings and caveats of the study: Several hundred rapidly expanded clones from non-depleted graft cells reportedly supplied alpha-beta T cells about two months post-transplant. Recipient T cells and thymic progenitors that survived were the source of the high TCRbeta diversity seen at day 60 in some patients. T-cell numbers and diversity, one year after transplant, stemmed largely from T cells that were newly produced.

For TCRbeta, the library was prepared with unique molecular identifiers. TCRdb recomputed calls from the PCR reads with MiXCR, one row per CDR3 protein. The sample consists of 73,000 or so distinct CDR3 sequences, 4.9% of them appearing once. The chain links TRBV18 to TRBJ1-1; D ambiguous. Sequences were derived from PBMCs, mostly from graft donor cells, sampled 180 days after TCRalphabeta/CD19-depleted stem cell transplant. This receptor was taken from a boy under three years old who had a stem cell transplant for acute myeloid leukemia, so the T cells may come from the graft donor. The CDR3 reads CASSPVRENTEAFF. CDR3 coding DNA: TGTGCCAGCTCACCAGTCCGGGAGAACACTGAAGCTTTCTTT. The complete variable domain, with remaining parts taken from reference TRBV18 and TRBJ1-1, reads NAGVMQNPRHLVRRRGQEARLRCSPMKGHSHVYWYRQLPEEGLKFMVYLQKENIIDESGMPKERFSAEFPKEGPSILRIQQVVRGDSAAYFCASSPVRENTEAFFGQGTRLTVV.